This TCR beta chain originates from a study of Ad26.COV2.S vaccination and SARS-CoV-2 variants. Treatment specified: some 19 received Ad26.COV2.S at low or high dose, single or two shots; about 5 received placebo; per-sample allocation not given. Sampling took place 63 days after the first vaccine or placebo injection. TCRdb keeps only in-frame clones here, not all; method: immunoSEQ multiplex PCR. The repertoire holds approximately 420,000 clones, about 85% seen once, with 3.5% in the top ten. This TCR derives from a person aged 18 to 65 who received the Ad26.COV2.S COVID-19 vaccine or a placebo. The sequencing used peripheral blood, collected in a trial of Ad26.COV2.S vaccine versus placebo.

The CDR3 DNA is TGTGCCAGCAGTTATCCTAGCGGGGGGGCCGTTGAGCAGTTCTTC. Translated, it gives CASSYPSGGAVEQFF. The V and J genes are TRBV28 and TRBJ2-1; TRBD2 agrees at 12 bases. CDR1 and CDR2 from the germline V gene are MDHEN and SYDVKM. The CDR3 has 15 residues. Germline trimming cut 4 bases from V and 9 bases from J; bases unmatched to any gene: 7.